Following are 30 T cell receptor beta chains from one sample sequenced in a study of blood T cell repertoires in COVID-19. TCRdb's copy holds only in-frame clones and misses some; the assay was immunoSEQ multiplex PCR. The sample includes about 59,000 clones, roughly 90% of them seen just once. Sequencing used peripheral blood. The receptors were gathered from an older man with acute or convalescent COVID-19.

This clone was recorded only once. This chain joins TRBV18 and TRBJ2-7, with 7 bases identical to TRBD1. V lost 3 bases and J lost 2; bases outside the gene matches: 7. The CDR3 loop spans 15 amino acids. Germline V gene sequence: CDR1 KGHSH, CDR2 LQKENI. Here the CDR3 DNA reads TGTGCCAGCTCACCGACAGGGAAAGAGACCTACGAGCAGTACTTC. It encodes CASSPTGKETYEQYF.

V is TRBV24-1 and J is TRBJ1-2; D may be TRBD1 (6 bases). The CDR3 totals 14 residues. The germline gives CDR1 KGHDR, CDR2 SFDVKD. V lost 7 bases, J lost 3 bases, and 14 bases lay in between. The CDR3 sequence is CATSEGGGDYGYTF. The CDR3 bases are TGTGCCACCAGCGAAGGGGGGGGAGACTATGGCTACACCTTC.

The chain links TRBV19 to TRBJ1-5; D gene ambiguous. Trimming shortened V by 8 bases and J by 0 bases, and 20 bases separated the two germline ends. CDR3 size: 17 residues. Germline CDR1 and CDR2: LNHDA and SQIVND (reference sequence). Written as DNA, the CDR3 is TGTGCCAGTGCCATGATGGGGAGCAGTGATAGCAATCAGCCCCAGCATTTT. It translates to CASAMMGSSDSNQPQHF.

This clone was recorded a few times. The chain joins TRBV19 to TRBJ1-6; D is perhaps TRBD1 (5 bases). Germline V gene sequence: CDR1 LNHDA, CDR2 SQIVND (reference sequence). The V end lost 1 base, the J end lost 7 bases, and 14 bases lay between the germline ends. The CDR3 totals 16 residues. The CDR3 reads CASSIGGTGGNSPLHF. For the CDR3, the DNA is TGTGCCAGTAGTATAGGAGGAACAGGCGGCAATTCACCCCTCCACTTT.

The rearrangement joins TRBV5-1 to TRBJ2-3, with TRBD2 as a possible D gene (6 bases). Germline lookup yields CDR1 SGHRS and CDR2 YFSETQ. The length of the CDR3 is 14 residues. The V gene lost 3 bases and the J gene lost 4 bases, with 12 bases spanning the gap. CDR3 bases: TGCGCCAGCAGCTCGGGACTTTTTCCAGATACGCAGTATTTT. Translated: CASSSGLFPDTQYF.

This clone was seen a single time. This chain uses TRBV24-1 with TRBJ2-1; weak D call: TRBD2 (5 bases). V was cut by 9 bases and J by 7 bases, with 12 bases left in between. Germline CDR1 and CDR2: KGHDR and SFDVKD. The CDR3 is 12 amino acids. This CDR3 is CATGREWNEQFF. DNA for the CDR3: TGTGCCACCGGACGGGAATGGAATGAGCAGTTCTTC.

The chain joins TRBV7-9 to TRBJ2-7; possible D gene TRBD2, 6 bases. V was cut by 7 bases and J by 5 bases, with 12 bases left in between. The CDR3 extends over 12 amino acids. CDR1 SEHNR and CDR2 FQNEAQ come from the germline V gene (reference sequence). The CDR3 spells CASKGTPNEQYF. CDR3 in DNA: TGTGCCAGCAAAGGGACTCCCAACGAGCAGTACTTC.

The chain employs TRBV19 and TRBJ1-5; 11 bases are a match to TRBD1. The CDR3 runs 15 residues. V trimming: 11 bases; J trimming: 4 bases; junction bases outside the gene matches: 10. Germline values: CDR1 LNHDA, CDR2 SQIVND (reference sequence). CDR3 amino acids: CASDRGRGLNQPQHF. The CDR3 DNA reads TGTGCCTCGGACAGGGGGCGGGGGTTGAATCAGCCCCAGCATTTT. The full variable domain, its missing parts supplied by reference TRBV19 and TRBJ1-5, is DGGITQSPKYLFRKEGQNVTLSCEQNLNHDAMYWYRQDPGQGLRLIYYSQIVNDFQKGDIAEGYSVSREKKESFPLTVTSAQKNPTAFYLCASDRGRGLNQPQHFGDGTRLSIL.

The chain is built from TRBV1 and TRBJ2-7; the D call TRBD1 from the table was never checked on the DNA. TRBV1 is termed a pseudogene. This CDR3 is 16 amino acids long. The CDR3 is CTSSQLSDRGSYEQYF. In nucleotides, the CDR3 is TGCACCAGCAGCCAGCTCTCGGACAGGGGGTCCTATGAGCAGTACTTC.

The chain combines TRBV6-5 with TRBJ1-6; possibly TRBD1 for D (6 bases). The V gene's germline CDR1 is MNHEY and CDR2 SVGAGI. The V end was cut by 5 bases, the J end by 13 bases, with 18 bases between. This CDR3 is built from 14 residues. The CDR3 DNA follows: TGTGCCAGCAGTCCCTCCGGGGGGGCTCGGCCCCTCCACTTT. This gives the protein CASSPSGGARPLHF.

The rearrangement uses TRBV10-1 and TRBJ2-7; perhaps TRBD1 as D (6 bases). The length of the CDR3 is 10 residues. Germline V lookup: CDR1 WNHNN, CDR2 SYGVQD (reference sequence). Trimming stripped 7 bases from V and 12 bases from J, with 13 bases between. CDR3 amino acids: CASIYRAAYF. The CDR3 DNA follows: TGCGCCAGCATTTACAGGGCAGCGTACTTC.

The chain has TRBV5-1 and TRBJ1-2; D may be TRBD1 (5 bases). The CDR3 covers 13 residues. The ends were cut back, 2 bases at V and 6 bases at J, with 11 bases in the middle. Germline V lookup: CDR1 SGHRS, CDR2 YFSETQ. The CDR3 spells CASSFQAGNGYTF. Written as DNA, the CDR3 is TGCGCCAGCAGCTTCCAGGCAGGGAATGGCTACACCTTC.

The chain links TRBV7-6 to TRBJ2-1; D might be TRBD1 (7 bases). Germline V gene sequence: CDR1 SGHVS, CDR2 FNYEAQ. The CDR3 has 15 amino acids. V lost 4 bases, J lost 2 bases, and 12 bases lay in between. The CDR3 nucleotides are TGTGCCAGCAGCTACCAGGGGGGACCCTACAATGAGCAGTTCTTC. Encoded protein: CASSYQGGPYNEQFF.

This chain uses TRBV28 with TRBJ2-7, with 7 bases identical to TRBD1. Germline assignment: CDR1 MDHEN and CDR2 SYDVKM. With 6 bases clipped from V and 4 bases from J, the junction kept 9 bases outside the gene matches. The CDR3 has 14 amino acids. CDR3 DNA: TGTGCCAGCAGGCCTCAGGGCAGGGGGTACGAGCAGTACTTC. Translating it yields CASRPQGRGYEQYF.

The chain carries TRBV9 and TRBJ1-4; a possible D gene is TRBD1 (5 bases). Looked up from germline, CDR1 is SGDLS and CDR2 is YYNGEE. Deletions cut 0 bases from V and 8 bases from J, with 8 bases between. CDR3 length: 13 residues. The CDR3 loop reads CASSVDAGEKLFF. CDR3 in DNA: TGTGCCAGCAGCGTAGATGCAGGGGAAAAACTGTTTTTT.

This chain connects TRBV7-2 to TRBJ2-1; 8 bases line up with TRBD2. V lost 1 base, J lost 9 bases, and 11 bases stayed unmatched. The CDR3 runs 16 residues. Germline CDR1 reads SGHTA; CDR2 reads FQGNSA. CDR3 loop: CASSLDFGTRGGEQFF. For the CDR3, the DNA is TGTGCCAGCAGCTTAGACTTTGGGACTAGGGGAGGTGAGCAGTTCTTC.

This sequence joins TRBV5-1 and TRBJ2-7; 8 nucleotides line up with TRBD1. V gave up 0 bases and J gave up 4 bases; unmatched junction bases: 6. This CDR3 spans 15 amino acids. The germline gives CDR1 SGHRS, CDR2 YFSETQ. DNA for the CDR3: TGCGCCAGCAGCTTGGGTGGACAGGGTCTATACGAGCAGTACTTC. It is translated as CASSLGGQGLYEQYF.

This clone was seen once. V is TRBV7-9 and J is TRBJ1-1, with 10 bases identical to TRBD1. CDR3 length: 18 amino acids. Trimming removed 5 bases from V and 2 bases from J; junction bases left unmatched: 14. The V gene's germline CDR1 is SEHNR and CDR2 FQNEAQ (reference sequence). The CDR3 nucleotides are TGTGCCAGCAGCGATCCTCAGGGACAGGGGATAGGAAACACTGAAGCTTTCTTT. This codes for CASSDPQGQGIGNTEAFF.

This CDR3 is CASSLVTGPGNYGYTF. CDR3 nucleotide sequence: TGTGCCAGCAGCTTGGTAACAGGGCCCGGGAACTATGGCTACACCTTC. The chain links TRBV5-8 to TRBJ1-2; D might be TRBD1 (6 bases). The CDR3 runs 16 residues. Germline CDR1 and CDR2: SGHTS and YDEGEE. The germline V and J ends were trimmed by 0 bases and 2 bases, with 14 bases remaining between them. The full variable domain, in which reference TRBV5-8 and TRBJ1-2 provide the parts outside the CDR3, is EAGVTQSPTHLIKTRGQQATLRCSPISGHTSVYWYQQALGLGLQFLLWYDEGEERNRGNFPPRFSGRQFPNYSSELNVNALELEDSALYLCASSLVTGPGNYGYTFGSGTRLTVV.

In its sample, this clone was seen once. The genes are TRBV30 and TRBJ2-5, with TRBD2 identical over 14 bases. J gave up 2 bases and V 3 bases, and 2 bases lay outside the gene matches. The CDR3 is 15 residues long. In germline, CDR1 is GTSNPN, CDR2 SVGIG (reference sequence). The CDR3 DNA follows: TGTGCCTGGAGCTGGACTAGCGGGGGGCAAGAGACCCAGTACTTC. This sequence encodes CAWSWTSGGQETQYF.

The chain recombines TRBV7-9 with TRBJ2-3; 11 positions agree with TRBD2. CDR1 SEHNR and CDR2 FQNEAQ come from the germline V gene (reference sequence). The junction had 8 bases not matched to a gene; V was cut back by 4 bases and J by 2 bases. CDR3 length equals 17 residues. CDR3 nucleotides: TGTGCCAGCAGCTCCCATGGACTAGCGGGCCCCACAGATACGCAGTATTTT. This encodes CASSSHGLAGPTDTQYF. The complete variable domain, with remaining parts taken from reference TRBV7-9 and TRBJ2-3, reads DTGVSQNPRHKITKRGQNVTFRCDPISEHNRLYWYRQTLGQGPEFLTYFQNEAQLEKSRLLSDRFSAERPKGSFSTLEIQRTEQGDSAMYLCASSSHGLAGPTDTQYFGPGTRLTVL.

The chain carries TRBV5-6 and TRBJ1-2, with D possibly being TRBD1 (5 bases). From germline, CDR1 is SGHDT and CDR2 YYEEEE. Trimming took off 4 bases at V and 2 bases at J, with 12 bases between the two ends. The length of the CDR3 is 14 residues. CDR3 in amino acids: CASSGRGQNYGYTF. In DNA form, the CDR3 reads TGTGCCAGCAGCGGCCGAGGACAAAACTATGGCTACACCTTC.

This sequence joins TRBV14 and TRBJ2-1, with TRBD2 matching over 9 bases. Trimming cost V 2 bases and J 2 bases; bases outside gene matches: 4. The CDR3 length is 16 residues. The V gene's germline CDR1 is SGHDN and CDR2 FVKESK. The CDR3 bases are TGTGCCAGCAGCCAACTTGGCGGGGGGGCCTACAATGAGCAGTTCTTC. It yields the protein CASSQLGGGAYNEQFF.

The V call is TRBV5-6, the J call TRBJ1-4; D gene uncertain. This CDR3 comprises 11 residues. V lost 3 bases, J lost 17 bases, and 14 bases lay in between. Germline CDR1 and CDR2: SGHDT and YYEEEE. The CDR3 nucleotides read TGTGCCAGCAGCTCCTTCCCGGGGAAATTTTTT. This sequence encodes CASSSFPGKFF.

The chain employs TRBV28 and TRBJ1-4; D gene uncertain. Germline V gene data show CDR1 as MDHEN and CDR2 as SYDVKM. V was trimmed by 5 bases and J by 8 bases, leaving 15 bases between them. The CDR3 is 14 residues long. The DNA of the CDR3 is TGTGCCAGCAGTCCGGGCTCCCAGCGGGAAAAACTGTTTTTT. Translating it yields CASSPGSQREKLFF.

The CDR3 is CASSLEGGSYNSPLHF. CDR3 coding DNA: TGTGCCAGCAGCTTAGAAGGGGGTTCCTATAATTCACCCCTCCACTTT. This chain uses TRBV11-2 with TRBJ1-6; maybe TRBD1 (6 bases). Germline V lookup: CDR1 SGHAT, CDR2 FQNNGV. V lost 0 bases and J lost 1, with 7 bases in between. This CDR3 region has 16 residues.

This chain connects TRBV28 to TRBJ1-1; D possibly corresponds to TRBD1 (5 bases). V was trimmed by 4 bases and J by 7 bases, leaving 28 bases between them. CDR3 length: 18 amino acids. Germline V CDR1 and CDR2: MDHEN, SYDVKM. In DNA, the CDR3 is TGTGCCAGCAGTTCTATCACTCGGGGGGAGGGTCCCTGGGGTGAAGCTTTCTTT. Its translation: CASSSITRGEGPWGEAFF.

The chain uses TRBV7-9 and TRBJ2-5; 9 nucleotides agree with TRBD1. The CDR3 has 14 amino acids. Germline CDR1 is SEHNR and CDR2 is FQNEAQ (reference sequence). V gave up 8 bases and J gave up 2 bases; unmatched junction bases: 6. The CDR3 bases are TGTGCCAGCTCAACAGGGGGCCTACAAGAGACCCAGTACTTC. It codes for CASSTGGLQETQYF.

The chain employs TRBV6-5 and TRBJ2-7; TRBD2 agrees at 12 bases. The CDR3 covers 15 residues. Trimming at V came to 8 bases and at J to 0 bases, leaving 5 bases not matched to a gene. Per the germline V gene, CDR1 is MNHEY and CDR2 is SVGAGI. The DNA for the CDR3 is TGTGCCAGCGGAGGACTAGCGGGGATCTCCTACGAGCAGTACTTC. Amino acid sequence: CASGGLAGISYEQYF.

The chain has TRBV9 and TRBJ1-5; 8 bases are a match to TRBD1. After removal of 2 bases from V and 2 bases from J, the junction contained 3 bases not matched to a gene. The CDR3 is 15 residues long. Germline CDR1 reads SGDLS; CDR2 reads YYNGEE. Here the CDR3 DNA reads TGTGCCAGCAGCGTTGGACAGGGTGGCAATCAGCCCCAGCATTTT. Amino acids: CASSVGQGGNQPQHF.